These 9 T cell receptor beta chains originate from one sample sequenced in a study of blood T cell repertoires in COVID-19. Here immunoSEQ multiplex PCR was the method, and the copy in TCRdb shows in-frame clones only, minus some. The sample lists 120,000 to 150,000 clones; around four fifths were seen once. Specimen: peripheral blood. The receptor set was obtained from a human donor in a cohort sampled during active COVID-19.

The chain employs TRBV12-3 or TRBV12-4 and TRBJ1-2, with 10 nucleotides matching TRBD1. This CDR3 spans 13 amino acids. Trimming removed 6 bases from V and 8 bases from J; junction bases left unmatched: 6. CDR3 coding DNA: TGTGCCAGCAGCCCGGGACAGGGGCTCGGCTACACCTTC. Its translation is CASSPGQGLGYTF.

J is TRBJ1-2 and V is TRBV9, with a weak D call TRBD1 (5 bases). The germline gives CDR1 SGDLS, CDR2 YYNGEE. The CDR3 is made up of 12 amino acids. V was clipped by 0 bases and J by 8 bases, with 8 bases between them. The CDR3 loop is CASSVAGDGYTF. CDR3 sequence (DNA): TGTGCCAGCAGCGTAGCGGGGGACGGCTACACCTTC.

The V and J genes are TRBV4-1 and TRBJ1-3, with D perhaps matching TRBD1 (5 bases). The germline V and J ends were trimmed by 2 bases and 1 base, with 15 bases remaining between them. Germline V gene lookup returns CDR1 MGHRA and CDR2 YSYEKL. This CDR3 has 17 amino acids. Here the CDR3 reads CASSQLGGTFSGNTIYF. The CDR3 nucleotides read TGCGCCAGCAGCCAATTGGGGGGGACCTTTTCTGGAAACACCATATATTTT.

The rearrangement joins TRBV29-1 to TRBJ1-2; TRBD1 might be the D (5 bases). Per the germline V gene, CDR1 is SQVTM and CDR2 is ANQGSEA. The CDR3 loop spans 11 amino acids. Trimming cost V 4 bases and J 6 bases, with 9 bases left between them. This CDR3 reads CSVVAGDGYTF. The CDR3 nucleotides are TGCAGCGTTGTGGCGGGGGATGGCTACACCTTC.

The gene calls are TRBV3-1 (or the pseudogene TRBV3-2) and TRBJ1-1, with D possibly being TRBD1 (5 bases). There are 13 residues in the CDR3. CDR1 and CDR2 (germline): LGHDT, YNNKEL (reference sequence). V lost 6 bases and J lost 2, with 10 bases in between. Here the CDR3 DNA reads TGTGCCAGCAGTCCAGGGTCTAACACTGAAGCTTTCTTT. Translated: CASSPGSNTEAFF.

V gene TRBV10-2 combines with J gene TRBJ1-2, with 10 bases that match TRBD1. The CDR3 extends over 15 amino acids. Germline trimming cut 4 bases from V and 6 bases from J; bases unmatched to any gene: 8. Germline V gene lookup returns CDR1 WSHSY and CDR2 SAAADI. The CDR3 sequence is CASSGGGQGMDGYTF. Here the CDR3 DNA reads TGCGCCAGCAGTGGGGGGGGACAGGGGATGGATGGCTACACCTTC.

This chain links TRBV5-1 with TRBJ2-1, with a weak D call TRBD2 (6 bases). Germline CDR1 SGHRS, CDR2 YFSETQ. The V end lost 4 bases, the J end lost 4 bases, and 18 bases lay between the germline ends. CDR3 length: 16 residues. The CDR3, as DNA: TGCGCCAGCAGCCCCACTTTGGGGGGAGCATACAATGAGCAGTTCTTC. Translation gives CASSPTLGGAYNEQFF.

The chain uses TRBV15 and TRBJ1-3; tentatively, D is TRBD1 (6 bases). Germline CDR1 reads LNHNV; CDR2 reads YYDKDF (reference sequence). With 0 bases removed from V and 4 bases from J, the gap between germline ends came to 16 bases. This CDR3 has 17 residues. CDR3 DNA sequence: TGTGCCACCAGCAGAGATATCGGGGGGCTTGTAGGAAACACCATATATTTT. This sequence encodes CATSRDIGGLVGNTIYF.

This clone was detected once. This rearrangement joins TRBV3-1 (or the pseudogene TRBV3-2) to TRBJ2-2; weak D call: TRBD1 (6 bases). The CDR3 has 14 amino acids. Germline lookup yields CDR1 LGHDT and CDR2 YNNKEL (reference sequence). Trimming pared 6 bases from V and 7 bases from J, leaving 15 bases between. CDR3 region: CASSHNRAVGELFF. The CDR3 DNA reads TGTGCCAGCAGTCACAACAGGGCGGTCGGGGAGCTGTTTTTT.